The count of the clone carrying this TCR beta chain is one. The CDR3 runs 12 residues. Trimming stripped 3 bases from V and 11 bases from J, with 10 bases between. Germline V gene data show CDR1 as MDHEN and CDR2 as SYDVKM. Using immunoSEQ multiplex PCR, the repertoire was profiled, and TCRdb retains in-frame clones only, with some absent. The sample contains roughly 170,000 clones, about 86% of which appear only once. These data originate in a study of blood T cell repertoires in COVID-19. About the study: Some COVID-19 samples were acute and others convalescent; all came from the United States, Italy and Spain. T cells, B-cell-depleted T cells, or PBMCs supplied cDNA or gDNA.

The chain is built from TRBV28 and TRBJ1-4, with D perhaps matching TRBD1 (5 bases). The sequence was collected from a woman aged 50 to 60 in a cohort exposed to, infected with or recovered from COVID-19 (not recorded which). Sequencing was carried out using PBMCs or T cells enriched from blood (not recorded which). This chain's CDR3 is CASSFPQGKLFF. The CDR3 nucleotides are TGTGCCAGCAGTTTCCCGCAGGGCAAACTGTTTTTT.